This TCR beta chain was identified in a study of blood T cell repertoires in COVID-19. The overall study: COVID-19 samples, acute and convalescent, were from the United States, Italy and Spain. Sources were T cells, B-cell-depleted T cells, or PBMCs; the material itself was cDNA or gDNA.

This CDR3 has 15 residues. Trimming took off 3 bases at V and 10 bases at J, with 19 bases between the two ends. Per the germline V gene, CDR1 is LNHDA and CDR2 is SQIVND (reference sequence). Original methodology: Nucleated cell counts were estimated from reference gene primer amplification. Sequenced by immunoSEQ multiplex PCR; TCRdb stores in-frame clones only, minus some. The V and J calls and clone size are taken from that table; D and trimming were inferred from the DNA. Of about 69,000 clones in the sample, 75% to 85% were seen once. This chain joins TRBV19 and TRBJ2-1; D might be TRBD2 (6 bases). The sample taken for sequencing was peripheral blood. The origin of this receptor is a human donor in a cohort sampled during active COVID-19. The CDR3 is CASSIGRDVLGEQFF. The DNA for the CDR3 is TGTGCCAGTAGTATTGGGCGGGACGTTCTAGGGGAGCAGTTCTTC. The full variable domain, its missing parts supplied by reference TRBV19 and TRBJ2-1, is DGGITQSPKYLFRKEGQNVTLSCEQNLNHDAMYWYRQDPGQGLRLIYYSQIVNDFQKGDIAEGYSVSREKKESFPLTVTSAQKNPTAFYLCASSIGRDVLGEQFFGPGTRLTVL.